The 29 T cell receptor beta chains in this list originate from one sample, sequenced in a study of siplizumab effects on memory and regulatory T cells. Clones were read by immunoSEQ multiplex PCR, and TCRdb kept only the in-frame ones, dropping some. The sample includes 100,000 to 120,000 clones, 80% to 95% of them seen just once. The material sequenced was CD4+ T cells sorted from blood. All receptors come from a human donor in good health.

This chain links TRBV5-1 with TRBJ2-7; tentative D call: TRBD1 (6 bases). Trimming cost V 0 bases and J 2 bases, with 18 bases left between them. This CDR3 has 17 amino acids. Germline CDR1 and CDR2: SGHRS and YFSETQ. The CDR3 coding sequence is TGCGCCAGCAGCTTGGAGTCGGGCAGGGGAAGCCCCTACGAGCAGTACTTC. It is translated as CASSLESGRGSPYEQYF.

V is TRBV11-2 and J is TRBJ2-1, with D uncertain. This CDR3 contains 8 residues. The V gene's germline CDR1 is SGHAT and CDR2 FQNNGV. The CDR3 here is CRVGEQFF. Written as DNA, the CDR3 is TGTCGGGTGGGTGAGCAGTTCTTC.

This sequence joins TRBV18 and TRBJ2-1; D ambiguous. CDR3 size: 13 residues. The V gene lost 3 bases and the J gene lost 8 bases, with 11 bases spanning the gap. Germline-derived CDR1 and CDR2 are KGHSH and LQKENI. The CDR3 here is CASSPSVVDEQFF. CDR3 DNA sequence: TGTGCCAGCTCACCGTCAGTAGTGGATGAGCAGTTCTTC.

The rearrangement joins TRBV6-5 to TRBJ1-2; D ambiguous. V lost 1 base to trimming and J lost 14 bases, with 20 bases between them. Germline V lookup: CDR1 MNHEY, CDR2 SVGAGI. The CDR3 contains 14 residues. CDR3 DNA sequence: TGTGCCAGCAGTTACTTAGAAACGCCGGGGTCAGAAACCTTC. It specifies CASSYLETPGSETF.

This chain connects TRBV6-1 to TRBJ2-3; no reliable D call. Trimming took off 6 bases at V and 4 bases at J, with 17 bases between the two ends. CDR3 length: 15 amino acids. The V gene's germline CDR1 is MNHNS and CDR2 SASEGT. The CDR3 DNA reads TGTGCCAGCAGCCGAAAAGAGGTTAGCCCAGATACGCAGTATTTT. Protein: CASSRKEVSPDTQYF.

The gene calls are TRBV11-2 and TRBJ2-7, with D perhaps TRBD1 (6 bases). The CDR3 consists of 13 residues. Trimming removed 3 bases at V and 6 bases at J, with 12 bases between. Germline CDR1 is SGHAT and CDR2 is FQNNGV. The CDR3, as DNA: TGTGCCAGCAGCTTCAACAGGGTGAGCGAGCAGTACTTC. This codes for CASSFNRVSEQYF. The full variable domain, completed using reference TRBV11-2 and TRBJ2-7, is EAGVAQSPRYKIIEKRQSVAFWCNPISGHATLYWYQQILGQGPKLLIQFQNNGVVDDSQLPKDRFSAERLKGVDSTLKIQPAKLEDSAVYLCASSFNRVSEQYFGPGTRLTVT.

The chain recombines TRBV5-1 with TRBJ1-2, with 7 bases aligning to TRBD1. After removal of 4 bases from V and 0 bases from J, the junction contained 9 bases not matched to a gene. Looked up from germline, CDR1 is SGHRS and CDR2 is YFSETQ. The CDR3 loop spans 16 amino acids. The CDR3 DNA reads as TGCGCCAGCAGCCAGAATGGACAGGCCACTAACTATGGCTACACCTTC. It yields the protein CASSQNGQATNYGYTF.

This chain links TRBV5-1 with TRBJ2-5; possibly TRBD1 for D (6 bases). The germline gives CDR1 SGHRS, CDR2 YFSETQ. Trimming stripped 1 base from V and 5 bases from J, with 18 bases between. This CDR3 region has 16 residues. The CDR3 DNA sequence: TGCGCCAGCAGCTTGCCGACCACCGACAGGAGGGAGACCCAGTACTTC. Amino acids: CASSLPTTDRRETQYF.

The chain is built from TRBV6-6 and TRBJ2-3; 7 bases are a match to TRBD2. This CDR3 is built from 16 residues. Germline V gene lookup returns CDR1 MNHNY and CDR2 SVGAGI (reference sequence). The V and J ends lost 2 bases and 2 bases, in that order; junction bases with no gene match: 7. In nucleotides, the CDR3 is TGTGCCAGCAGTTACCCACTGACTAGCAACACAGATACGCAGTATTTT. This sequence encodes CASSYPLTSNTDTQYF.

V usage is TRBV7-2 and J usage is TRBJ1-2; weak D call: TRBD1 (6 bases). The ends were cut back, 5 bases at V and 1 base at J, with 8 bases in the middle. The V gene's germline CDR1 is SGHTA and CDR2 FQGNSA. The CDR3 contains 13 residues. CDR3 sequence: CASSQDSNYGYTF. CDR3 bases: TGTGCCAGCAGCCAGGACAGTAACTATGGCTACACCTTC. Full variable domain (rest looked up from reference TRBV7-2 and TRBJ1-2): GAGVSQSPSNKVTEKGKDVELRCDPISGHTALYWYRQSLGQGLEFLIYFQGNSAPDKSGLPSDRFSAERTGGSVSTLTIQRTQQEDSAVYLCASSQDSNYGYTFGSGTRLTVV.

The V and J genes are TRBV21-1 and TRBJ2-7; the table's D call, TRBD2, was not checked against the DNA. TRBV21-1 is recorded as a pseudogene. The CDR3 runs 15 residues. DNA for the CDR3: TGTGCCAGACGGACTAGGGGAACGAGCTCCTACGAGCAGTACTTC. Its translation: CARRTRGTSSYEQYF.

J is TRBJ2-7 and V is TRBV11-1; D perhaps matches TRBD1 (5 bases). V was clipped by 5 bases and J by 2 bases, with 16 bases between them. Per germline, CDR1 SGHAT and CDR2 FQDESV (reference sequence). This CDR3 region has 15 residues. The CDR3 DNA reads TGTGCCAGCAGCCGCTCCCAGACAGAAACCTACGAGCAGTACTTC. Its translation is CASSRSQTETYEQYF.

The chain is built from TRBV5-1 and TRBJ2-3, with unresolved D. V shed 1 base and J shed 1 base, with 10 bases lying between them. Germline V gene data show CDR1 as SGHRS and CDR2 as YFSETQ. The CDR3 is 15 amino acids. In nucleotides, the CDR3 is TGCGCCAGCAGCTTGTTTTCGGCTCGCACAGATACGCAGTATTTT. Translating gives CASSLFSARTDTQYF.

This clone was observed a few times. In the same sample, other DNA sequences code for this CDR3. This rearrangement joins TRBV6-5 to TRBJ1-1; D is undetermined. Deletions cut 3 bases from V and 4 bases from J, with 3 bases between. This CDR3 is built from 11 residues. Looked up from germline, CDR1 is MNHEY and CDR2 is SVGAGI. The CDR3 spells CASSYGTEAFF. CDR3 in DNA: TGTGCCAGCAGTTATGGCACTGAAGCTTTCTTT.

The rearrangement joins TRBV5-1 to TRBJ1-6, with D possibly TRBD1 on 5 matching bases. Deletions cut 1 base from V and 6 bases from J, with 11 bases between. The CDR3 covers 15 residues. Germline V gene lookup returns CDR1 SGHRS and CDR2 YFSETQ. CDR3: CASSLSQGSNSPLHF. CDR3 DNA sequence: TGCGCCAGCAGCTTGTCCCAGGGTTCTAATTCACCCCTCCACTTT.

The chain couples TRBV5-4 to TRBJ1-3; 10 nucleotides match TRBD1. With 3 bases clipped from V and 4 bases from J, the junction kept 7 bases outside the gene matches. The germline gives CDR1 SGHNT, CDR2 YYREEE (reference sequence). This CDR3 contains 16 residues. The CDR3 nucleotides are TGTGCCAGCAGCTCCCGGGACAGGGGCCGAGGAAACACCATATATTTT. Its protein product is CASSSRDRGRGNTIYF. The entire variable domain, with the rest obtained from reference TRBV5-4 and TRBJ1-3, is as follows: ETGVTQSPTHLIKTRGQQVTLRCSSQSGHNTVSWYQQALGQGPQFIFQYYREEENGRGNFPPRFSGLQFPNYSSELNVNALELDDSALYLCASSSRDRGRGNTIYFGEGSWLTVV.

This chain connects TRBV30 to TRBJ1-1; D is undetermined. Trimming cost V 0 bases and J 1 base, with 6 bases left between them. The CDR3 runs 13 residues. CDR1 GTSNPN and CDR2 SVGIG come from the germline V gene (reference sequence). CDR3 nucleotide sequence: TGTGCCTGGAGTGTAATCGGGAACACTGAAGCTTTCTTT. Protein sequence: CAWSVIGNTEAFF.

The chain couples TRBV7-8 to TRBJ2-7; D is ambiguous. Germline V gene lookup returns CDR1 SGHVS and CDR2 FQNEAQ. This CDR3 spans 15 amino acids. The V and J ends lost 5 bases and 4 bases respectively, with 18 bases between them. CDR3 nucleotide sequence: TGTGCCAGCAGCCCCGTCGACGTCCTGCGATACGAGCAGTACTTC. Amino acids: CASSPVDVLRYEQYF.

The chain combines TRBV5-8 with TRBJ1-1; tentatively, D is TRBD1 (6 bases). The CDR3 covers 14 residues. Germline V gene data show CDR1 as SGHTS and CDR2 as YDEGEE. V lost 5 bases to trimming and J lost 3 bases, with 14 bases between them. Here the CDR3 DNA reads TGTGCCAGCAGAAGAGGTACAGGGTACACTGAAGCTTTCTTT. Translated, it gives CASRRGTGYTEAFF.

The chain has TRBV5-1 and TRBJ1-2; D perhaps matches TRBD1 (6 bases). Germline V gene data show CDR1 as SGHRS and CDR2 as YFSETQ. The CDR3 spans 16 residues. V dropped 0 bases and J dropped 1 base, with 13 bases sitting between them. This chain's CDR3 is CASSLALDSSNYGYTF. CDR3 bases: TGCGCCAGCAGCTTGGCCCTGGACAGCAGTAACTATGGCTACACCTTC.

The rearrangement joins TRBV6-5 to TRBJ1-2; tentative D call: TRBD1 (5 bases). The germline V gene encodes CDR1 MNHEY and CDR2 SVGAGI. The CDR3 extends over 13 amino acids. Trimming removed 5 bases at V and 4 bases at J, with 11 bases between. In DNA, the CDR3 is TGTGCCAGCAGTCAATCGGGGGGCTATGGCTACACCTTC. This sequence encodes CASSQSGGYGYTF.

The chain employs TRBV11-2 and TRBJ2-1; D gene uncertain. CDR1 SGHAT and CDR2 FQNNGV come from the germline V gene. This CDR3 has 14 amino acids. The V end lost 3 bases, the J end lost 0 bases, and 6 bases lay between the germline ends. CDR3 coding DNA: TGTGCCAGCAGCTTCGCGAGCTCCTACAATGAGCAGTTCTTC. Protein sequence: CASSFASSYNEQFF.

The chain has TRBV4-1 and TRBJ2-3, with D hard to call. The CDR3 contains 16 residues. V was shortened by 0 bases and J by 4 bases, with 14 bases between the two germline ends. Germline-derived CDR1 and CDR2 are MGHRA and YSYEKL. This CDR3 is CASSQEPQRLADTQYF. As DNA, the CDR3 is TGCGCCAGCAGCCAAGAGCCCCAAAGATTAGCAGATACGCAGTATTTT.

The J gene is TRBJ1-4, the V gene TRBV6-5; 9 bases are a match to TRBD1. V dropped 6 bases and J dropped 5; count of bases not matched to a gene: 7. CDR1 and CDR2 (germline): MNHEY, SVGAGI. The length of the CDR3 is 15 residues. DNA of the CDR3: TGTGCCAGCAGCTCCCCGGGACAGGGAAATGAAAAACTGTTTTTT. Translating it yields CASSSPGQGNEKLFF.

The chain uses TRBV27 and TRBJ2-1, with 11 bases matching TRBD2. Germline V gives CDR1 MNHEY, CDR2 SMNVEV (reference sequence). CDR3 length equals 16 residues. After removal of 5 bases from V and 9 bases from J, the junction contained 12 bases not matched to a gene. The CDR3, as DNA: TGTGCCAGCAGTGCGCTAGCGGGAGGAGGTAGCGGTGAGCAGTTCTTC. Protein sequence: CASSALAGGGSGEQFF.

The chain uses TRBV19 and TRBJ2-5; TRBD2 matches 9 bases. This CDR3 spans 14 amino acids. With 3 bases clipped from V and 4 bases from J, the junction kept 3 bases outside the gene matches. The germline gives CDR1 LNHDA, CDR2 SQIVND (reference sequence). The DNA of the CDR3 is TGTGCCAGTAGTATGGGGACTAGCCCAGAGACCCAGTACTTC. This translates into CASSMGTSPETQYF.

The rearrangement joins TRBV12-5 to TRBJ2-5; TRBD2 aligns across 12 bases. The CDR3 has 16 residues. V dropped 0 bases and J dropped 3; count of bases not matched to a gene: 2. The germline CDR1 and CDR2 sequences are LGHNT and FRNRAP. CDR3 nucleotides: TGTGCTAGTGGTTTGGTCCTAGCGGGAGGGAAAGAGACCCAGTACTTC. As protein: CASGLVLAGGKETQYF. Full variable domain (rest looked up from reference TRBV12-5 and TRBJ2-5): DARVTQTPRHKVTEMGQEVTMRCQPILGHNTVFWYRQTMMQGLELLAYFRNRAPLDDSGMPKDRFSAEMPDATLATLKIQPSEPRDSAVYFCASGLVLAGGKETQYFGPGTRLLVL.

DNA for the CDR3: TGTGCCAGCTCACCACAAGGTACGTCAGGATACGAGCAGTACTTC. This gives the protein CASSPQGTSGYEQYF. The chain employs TRBV18 and TRBJ2-7; no clear D gene. CDR1 and CDR2 (germline): KGHSH, LQKENI. The CDR3 runs to 15 residues. Trimming pared 1 base from V and 4 bases from J, leaving 14 bases between.

This clone was picked up a small number of times. V usage is TRBV5-5 and J usage is TRBJ2-7; maybe TRBD1 (6 bases). The CDR3 runs to 11 residues. V lost 4 bases and J lost 11, with 13 bases in between. Germline assignment: CDR1 SGHKS and CDR2 YYEKEE (reference sequence). The CDR3 is CASSLGQTEYF. The CDR3 DNA reads as TGTGCCAGCAGCCTAGGACAGACCGAGTACTTC.